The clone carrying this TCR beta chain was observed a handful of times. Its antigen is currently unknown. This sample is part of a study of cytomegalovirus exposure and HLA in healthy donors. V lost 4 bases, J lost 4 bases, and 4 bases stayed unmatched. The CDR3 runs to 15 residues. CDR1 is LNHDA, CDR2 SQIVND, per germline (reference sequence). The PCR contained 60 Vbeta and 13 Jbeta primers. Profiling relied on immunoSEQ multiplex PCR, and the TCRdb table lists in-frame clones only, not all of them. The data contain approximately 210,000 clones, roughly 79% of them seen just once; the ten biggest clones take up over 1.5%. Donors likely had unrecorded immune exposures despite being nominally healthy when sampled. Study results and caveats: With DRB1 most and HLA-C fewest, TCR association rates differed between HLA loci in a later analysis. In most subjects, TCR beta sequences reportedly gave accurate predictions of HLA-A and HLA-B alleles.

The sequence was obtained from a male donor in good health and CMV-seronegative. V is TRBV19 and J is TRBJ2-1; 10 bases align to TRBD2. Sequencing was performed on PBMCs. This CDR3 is CASSTGLALYNEQFF. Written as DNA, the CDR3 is TGTGCCAGTAGTACGGGACTAGCGCTTTACAATGAGCAGTTCTTC.